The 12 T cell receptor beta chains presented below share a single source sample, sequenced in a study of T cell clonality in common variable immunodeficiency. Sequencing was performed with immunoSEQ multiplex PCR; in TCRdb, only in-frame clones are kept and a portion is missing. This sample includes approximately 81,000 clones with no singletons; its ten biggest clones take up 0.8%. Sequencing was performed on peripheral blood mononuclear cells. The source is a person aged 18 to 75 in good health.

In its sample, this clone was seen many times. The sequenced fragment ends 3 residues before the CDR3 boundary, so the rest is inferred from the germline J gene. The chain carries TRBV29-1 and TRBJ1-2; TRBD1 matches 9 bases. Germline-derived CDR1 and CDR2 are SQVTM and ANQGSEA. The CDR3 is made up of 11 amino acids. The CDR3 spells CSVGGDRAYTF. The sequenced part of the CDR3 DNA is TGCAGCGTTGGGGGGGACAGGGCT. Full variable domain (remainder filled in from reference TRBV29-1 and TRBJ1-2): SAVISQKPSRDICQRGTSLTIQCQVDSQVTMMFWYRQQPGQSLTLIATANQGSEATYESGFVIDKFPISRPNLTFSTLTVSNMSPEDSSIYLCSVGGDRAYTFGSGTRLTVV.

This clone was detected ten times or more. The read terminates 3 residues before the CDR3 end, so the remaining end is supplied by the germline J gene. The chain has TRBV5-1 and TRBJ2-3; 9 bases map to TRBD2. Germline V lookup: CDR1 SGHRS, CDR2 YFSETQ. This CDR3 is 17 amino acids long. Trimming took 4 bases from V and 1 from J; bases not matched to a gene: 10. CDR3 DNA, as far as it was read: TGCGCCAGCAGCACGGGACTAGCAGTTTGGGGCACAGATACG. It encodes CASSTGLAVWGTDT. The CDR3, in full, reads CASSTGLAVWGTDTQYF.

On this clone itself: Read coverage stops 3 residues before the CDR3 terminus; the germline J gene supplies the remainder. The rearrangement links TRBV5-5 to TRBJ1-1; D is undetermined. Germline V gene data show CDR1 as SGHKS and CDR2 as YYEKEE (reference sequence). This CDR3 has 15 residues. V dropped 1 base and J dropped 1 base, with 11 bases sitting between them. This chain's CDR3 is CASSLSALRNTEAFF. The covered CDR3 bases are TGTGCCAGCAGCTTGTCGGCACTAAGGAACACTGAA.

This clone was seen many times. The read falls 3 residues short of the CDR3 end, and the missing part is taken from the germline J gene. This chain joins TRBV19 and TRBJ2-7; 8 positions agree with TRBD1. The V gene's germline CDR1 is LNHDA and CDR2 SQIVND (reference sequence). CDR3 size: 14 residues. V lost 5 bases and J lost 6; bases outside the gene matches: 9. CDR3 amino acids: CASSSWTGHVEQYF. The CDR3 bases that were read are TGTGCCAGTAGTTCCTGGACAGGGCACGTCGAG. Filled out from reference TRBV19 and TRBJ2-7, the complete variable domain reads DGGITQSPKYLFRKEGQNVTLSCEQNLNHDAMYWYRQDPGQGLRLIYYSQIVNDFQKGDIAEGYSVSREKKESFPLTVTSAQKNPTAFYLCASSSWTGHVEQYFGPGTRLTVT.

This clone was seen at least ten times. This CDR3 is CASSIVEGLENIQYF. The CDR3 bases that were read are TGTGCCAGTAGTATTGTCGAGGGGTTAGAGAACATT. The chain uses TRBV19 and TRBJ2-4; D tentatively reads TRBD1 or TRBD2 (5 bases each). The CDR3 end is not reached by the read, which stops 3 residues before it; the germline J gene fills it in. V shed 3 bases and J shed 7 bases, with 16 bases lying between them. Germline CDR1 LNHDA, CDR2 SQIVND (reference sequence). The CDR3 loop spans 15 amino acids. The variable domain in full, completed from reference TRBV19 and TRBJ2-4, reads DGGITQSPKYLFRKEGQNVTLSCEQNLNHDAMYWYRQDPGQGLRLIYYSQIVNDFQKGDIAEGYSVSREKKESFPLTVTSAQKNPTAFYLCASSIVEGLENIQYFGAGTRLSVL.

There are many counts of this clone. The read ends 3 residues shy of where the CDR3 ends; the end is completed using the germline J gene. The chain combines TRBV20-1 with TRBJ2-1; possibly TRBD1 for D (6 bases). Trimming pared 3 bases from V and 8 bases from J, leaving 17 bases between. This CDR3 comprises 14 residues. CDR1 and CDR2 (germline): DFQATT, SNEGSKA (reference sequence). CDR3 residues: CSASPGRGVHEQFF. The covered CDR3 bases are TGCAGTGCTAGTCCGGGCAGGGGAGTCCATGAG.

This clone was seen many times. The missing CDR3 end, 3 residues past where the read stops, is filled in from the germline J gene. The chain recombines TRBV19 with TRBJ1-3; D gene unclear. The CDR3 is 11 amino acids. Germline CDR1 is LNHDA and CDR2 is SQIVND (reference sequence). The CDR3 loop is CASSIPGTIYF. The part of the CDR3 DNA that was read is TGTGCCAGTAGTATCCCCGGGACC.

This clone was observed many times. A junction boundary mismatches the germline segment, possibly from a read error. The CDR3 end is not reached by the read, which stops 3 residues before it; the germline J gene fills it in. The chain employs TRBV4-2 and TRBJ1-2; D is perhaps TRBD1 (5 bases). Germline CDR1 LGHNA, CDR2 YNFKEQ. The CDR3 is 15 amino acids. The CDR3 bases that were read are TGCGCCAGCAGCCAAGACGTTAAGGGGAACTATGGC. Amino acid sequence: CASSQDVKGNYG. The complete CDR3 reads CASSQDVKGNYGYTF.

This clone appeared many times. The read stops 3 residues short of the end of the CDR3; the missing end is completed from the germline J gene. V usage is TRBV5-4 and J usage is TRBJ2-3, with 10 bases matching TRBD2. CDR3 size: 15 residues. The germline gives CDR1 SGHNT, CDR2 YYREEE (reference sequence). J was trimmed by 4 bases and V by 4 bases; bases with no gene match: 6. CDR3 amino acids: CASSPSGSPADTQYF. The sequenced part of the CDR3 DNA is TGTGCCAGCAGCCCTAGCGGGAGTCCTGCAGATACG.

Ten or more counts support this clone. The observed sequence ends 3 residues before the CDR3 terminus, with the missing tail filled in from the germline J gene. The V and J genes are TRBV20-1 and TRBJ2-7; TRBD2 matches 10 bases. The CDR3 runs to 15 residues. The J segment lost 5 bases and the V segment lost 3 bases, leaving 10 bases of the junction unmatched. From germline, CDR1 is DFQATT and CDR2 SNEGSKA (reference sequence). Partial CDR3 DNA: TGCAGTGCTAGGAGAGGTCTAGCGGGAGACCACGAG. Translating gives CSARRGLAGDHE. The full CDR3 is CSARRGLAGDHEQYF.

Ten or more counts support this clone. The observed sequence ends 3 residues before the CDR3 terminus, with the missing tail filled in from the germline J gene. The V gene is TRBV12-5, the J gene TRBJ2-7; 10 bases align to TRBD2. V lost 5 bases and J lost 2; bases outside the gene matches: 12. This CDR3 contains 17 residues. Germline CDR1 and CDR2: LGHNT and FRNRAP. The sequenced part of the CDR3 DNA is TGTGCTAGTGGTCGCTCCTTACTAGCGGGACGGACCTACGAG. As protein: CASGRSLLAGRTYE. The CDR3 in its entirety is CASGRSLLAGRTYEQYF.

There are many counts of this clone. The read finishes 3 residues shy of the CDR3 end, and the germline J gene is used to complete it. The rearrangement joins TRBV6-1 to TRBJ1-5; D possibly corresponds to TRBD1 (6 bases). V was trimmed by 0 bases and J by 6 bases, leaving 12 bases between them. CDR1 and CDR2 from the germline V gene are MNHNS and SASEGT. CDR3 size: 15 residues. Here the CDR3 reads CASSEAPGAGQPQHF. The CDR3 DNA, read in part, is TGTGCCAGCAGTGAAGCTCCAGGGGCCGGTCAGCCC.